This is a list of T cell receptor beta chains from one sample in a study of T cells in localized non-small cell lung cancer. Libraries were prepared by immunoSEQ multiplex PCR; TCRdb keeps only in-frame clonotypes and omits some of them. Of about 3,100 clones in the sample, 30% to 45% are singletons; the top ten hold 8% to 9%. Sequenced material: normal lung tissue next to the tumor, taken before any cancer treatment. The receptors were gathered from a woman aged 40 to 75 with stage I lung adenocarcinoma. CDR3s leave out the opening cysteine and the closing phenylalanine or tryptophan. A D gene is named only where the DNA matches it firmly. Clone size, where shown, is once, few, many, or a class for clones that have expanded.

J gene | D gene | V gene | clone size | CDR3 protein
TRBJ1-1 | NA | TRBV5-1 | NA | ASSLAGMNTEAF
TRBJ1-2 | NA | TRBV19 | NA | ASSNGQGLAYGYT
TRBJ2-1 | NA | TRBV29-1 | once | SVGRDTSNEQF
TRBJ2-3 | NA | TRBV9 | medium-sized | ASSVGVGTDTQY
TRBJ2-1 | TRBD2 | TRBV28 | NA | ASSLAGEWNEQF
TRBJ1-4 | NA | TRBV11-3 | large | ASSLVLVPASTNEKLF
TRBJ1-4 | NA | TRBV11-3 | few | ASSRGLTNEKLF
TRBJ2-1 | TRBD2 | TRBV29-1 | NA | SVGRTSGRSEQF
TRBJ1-5 | NA | TRBV12-5 | few | ASAGNNQPQH
TRBJ1-4 | NA | TRBV12-2 | few | ASRGIEAGTVDEKLF
TRBJ2-6 | NA | TRBV6-8 | NA | ASRSSSSGANVLT
TRBJ2-5 | TRBD1 | TRBV18 | few | ASSPRGTGDETQY
TRBJ2-1 | TRBD2 | TRBV16 | NA | ASSHGLAGVHEPYNEQF
TRBJ2-2 | TRBD1 | TRBV14 | NA | ASSLRPPGTGSTGELF
TRBJ2-2 | TRBD1 | TRBV11-3 | NA | ASSLGQGFNTGELF
TRBJ2-1 | NA | TRBV29-1 | NA | SVDSTAHEQF
TRBJ2-1 | TRBD2 | TRBV5-1 | few | ASSFELAGYNEQF
TRBJ1-5 | NA | TRBV19 | once | ASSKGQYSNQPQH
TRBJ2-7 | NA | TRBV19 | few | ASSIGIGYEQY
TRBJ2-3 | NA | TRBV7-5 | few | ASSPDVSGTDTQY
TRBJ2-7 | NA | TRBV23-1 | NA | ASSQSQVRLSWRSHYEQY
TRBJ2-4 | NA | TRBV6-7 | NA | ASSPQRGRQNIQY
TRBJ1-5 | NA | TRBV4-1 | few | ASSQGKSNQPQH
TRBJ1-5 | NA | TRBV19 | NA | ASSITPQGTYQPQH
TRBJ2-1 | NA | TRBV6-8 | NA | ASTRLGDNEQF
TRBJ1-2 | NA | TRBV19 | NA | ASAGQTYGYT
TRBJ1-4 | NA | TRBV6-8 | NA | ASSEGPINEKLF
TRBJ2-5 | TRBD2 | TRBV25-1 | NA | ASRGSSGSLETQY
TRBJ2-1 | NA | TRBV18 | NA | ASSPSRQGGPGEQF
TRBJ2-1 | TRBD2 | TRBV18 | NA | ASSPLAGDNEQF
TRBJ2-4 | TRBD2 | TRBV9 | NA | ASSSSGSSNIQY